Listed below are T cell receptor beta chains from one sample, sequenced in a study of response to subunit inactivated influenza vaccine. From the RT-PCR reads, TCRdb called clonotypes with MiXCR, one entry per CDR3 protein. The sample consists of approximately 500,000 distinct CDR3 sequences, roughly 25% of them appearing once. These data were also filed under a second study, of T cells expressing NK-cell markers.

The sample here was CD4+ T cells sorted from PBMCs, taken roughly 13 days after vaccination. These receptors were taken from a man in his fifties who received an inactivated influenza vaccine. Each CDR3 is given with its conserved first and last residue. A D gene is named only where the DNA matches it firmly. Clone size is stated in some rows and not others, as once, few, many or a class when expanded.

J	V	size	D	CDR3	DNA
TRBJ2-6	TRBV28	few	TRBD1	CASRTGQGTGSGANVLTF	TGTGCCAGCAGGACCGGACAGGGGACCGGCTCTGGGGCCAACGTCCTGACTTTC
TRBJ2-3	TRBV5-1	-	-	CASNHESDTQYF	TGCGCCAGCAATCACGAATCGGATACGCAGTATTTT
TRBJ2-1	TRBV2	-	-	CASSEGRLTEQFF	TGTGCCAGCAGTGAAGGAAGACTGACTGAGCAGTTCTTC
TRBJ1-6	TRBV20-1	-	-	CSAGGQYNSPLHF	TGCAGTGCCGGGGGTCAATATAATTCACCCCTCCACTTT
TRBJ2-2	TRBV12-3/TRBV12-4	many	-	CASGVTNTGELFF	TGTGCCAGCGGAGTTACGAACACCGGGGAGCTGTTTTTT
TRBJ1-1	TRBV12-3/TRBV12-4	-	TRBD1	CASSLAGTADEAFF	TGTGCCAGCAGTTTAGCCGGGACAGCCGATGAAGCTTTCTTT
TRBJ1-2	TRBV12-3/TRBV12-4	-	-	CASSFNYGYTF	TGTGCCAGCAGTTTTAACTATGGCTACACCTTC
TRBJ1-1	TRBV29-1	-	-	CSVGPGGGTEAFF	TGCAGCGTTGGTCCGGGGGGTGGTACTGAAGCTTTCTTT
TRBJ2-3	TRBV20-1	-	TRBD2	CSAQKAGGRADTQYF	TGCAGTGCTCAGAAAGCGGGGGGGCGGGCAGATACGCAGTATTTT
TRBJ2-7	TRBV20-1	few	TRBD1	CSARDIHTGTGAPEQYF	TGCAGTGCTAGAGATATCCACACGGGGACAGGGGCACCCGAGCAGTACTTC
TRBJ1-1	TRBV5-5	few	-	CASSLAPWRGVRNTEAFF	TGTGCCAGCAGCTTGGCGCCTTGGAGGGGGGTACGAAACACTGAAGCTTTCTTT
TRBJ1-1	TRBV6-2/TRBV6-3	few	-	CASSWPAGPRNTEAFF	TGTGCCAGCAGTTGGCCGGCAGGGCCTCGGAACACTGAAGCTTTCTTT
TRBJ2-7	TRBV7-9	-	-	CASSLGWVTPYEQYF	TGTGCCAGCAGCTTGGGGTGGGTGACACCCTACGAGCAGTACTTC
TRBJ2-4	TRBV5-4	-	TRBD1	CASSLGQGLAKNIQYF	TGTGCCAGCAGCCTCGGACAGGGTTTGGCCAAAAACATTCAGTACTTC
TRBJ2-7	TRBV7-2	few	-	CASSPGVGNSYEQYF	TGTGCCAGCAGCCCCGGCGTGGGGAACTCCTACGAGCAGTACTTC
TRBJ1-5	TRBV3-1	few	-	CASSHLGGNQPQHF	TGTGCCAGCAGTCACCTAGGGGGCAATCAGCCCCAGCATTTT
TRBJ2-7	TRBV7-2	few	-	CASSRDSGKGNYEQYF	TGTGCCAGCAGCAGGGACTCCGGAAAGGGGAACTACGAGCAGTACTTC
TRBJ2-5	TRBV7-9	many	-	CASSSNGQGGETQYF	TGTGCCAGCAGCTCGAACGGACAGGGAGGGGAGACCCAGTACTTC
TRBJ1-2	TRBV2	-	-	CASRPAGAIGYTF	TGTGCCAGCAGGCCGGCAGGGGCAATTGGCTACACCTTC
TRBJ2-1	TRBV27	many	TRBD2	CASRGDGRGWFNEQFF	TGTGCCAGCAGGGGGGATGGGAGGGGTTGGTTCAATGAGCAGTTCTTC
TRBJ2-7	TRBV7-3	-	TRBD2	CASSLRGGEEYEQYF	TGTGCCAGCAGCTTAAGGGGGGGTGAGGAATACGAGCAGTACTTC
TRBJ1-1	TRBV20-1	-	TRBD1	CSAPGTGYVDTEAFF	TGCAGTGCTCCCGGGACAGGGTATGTGGACACTGAAGCTTTCTTT
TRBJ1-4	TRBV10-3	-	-	CAISEGTDEKLFF	TGTGCCATCAGTGAAGGGACCGATGAAAAACTGTTTTTT
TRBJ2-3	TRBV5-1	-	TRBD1	CASSLGRGRGDTQYF	TGCGCCAGCAGCTTGGGCAGGGGGCGTGGAGATACGCAGTATTTT
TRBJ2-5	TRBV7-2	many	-	CASSLRGLGIETQYF	TGTGCCAGCAGCTTACGGGGCTTGGGGATTGAGACCCAGTACTTC
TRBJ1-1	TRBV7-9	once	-	CASSFLASEAFF	TGTGCCAGCAGCTTTTTGGCTTCTGAAGCTTTCTTT
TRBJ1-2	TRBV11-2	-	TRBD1	CASSLGGDSYGYTF	TGTGCCAGCAGCTTAGGGGGGGACAGTTATGGCTACACCTTC
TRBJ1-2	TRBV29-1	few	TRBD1	CSVEAGGITF	TGCAGCGTTGAGGCAGGGGGCATCACCTTC
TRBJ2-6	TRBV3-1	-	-	CASSQFGSGANVLTF	TGTGCCAGCAGCCAATTCGGCTCTGGGGCCAACGTCCTGACTTTC
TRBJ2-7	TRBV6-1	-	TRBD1	CASRNTGGASYEQYF	TGTGCCAGCAGAAACACAGGGGGTGCCTCCTACGAGCAGTACTTC
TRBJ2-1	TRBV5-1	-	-	CASRVFYSYNEQFF	TGCGCCAGCAGGGTGTTCTACTCCTACAATGAGCAGTTCTTC
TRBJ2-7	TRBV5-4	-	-	CASSLAALGGSSYEQYF	TGTGCCAGCAGCTTGGCGGCTTTAGGGGGTAGCTCCTACGAGCAGTACTTC
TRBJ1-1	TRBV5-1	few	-	CASSYGQLNTEAFF	TGCGCCAGCAGCTACGGACAGTTGAACACTGAAGCTTTCTTT
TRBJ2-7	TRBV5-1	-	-	CASSYGPLSRSSYEQYF	TGCGCCAGCAGCTACGGGCCCCTGTCAAGGAGCTCCTACGAGCAGTACTTC
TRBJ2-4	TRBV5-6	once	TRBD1	CASSFNRGNIQYF	TGTGCCAGCAGCTTTAACAGGGGGAACATTCAGTACTTC
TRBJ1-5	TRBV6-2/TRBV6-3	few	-	CASSYSRESQPQHF	TGTGCCAGCAGTTACTCGAGAGAAAGCCAGCCCCAGCATTTT
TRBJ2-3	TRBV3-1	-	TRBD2	CASSPARGGTDTQYF	TGTGCCAGCAGCCCCGCCCGGGGAGGGACAGATACGCAGTATTTT
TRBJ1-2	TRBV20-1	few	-	CSARPAGYGYTF	TGCAGTGCCCGTCCGGCAGGCTATGGCTACACCTTC
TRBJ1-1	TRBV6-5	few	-	CASSYSNDGSTEAFF	TGTGCCAGCAGTTACTCTAACGACGGGTCCACTGAAGCTTTCTTT
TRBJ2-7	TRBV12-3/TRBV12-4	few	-	CASSSPGLGSYEQYF	TGTGCCAGCAGTTCACCAGGCTTGGGCTCCTACGAGCAGTACTTC
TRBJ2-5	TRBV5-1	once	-	CASSLGMDTVGVETQYF	TGCGCCAGCAGCTTGGGAATGGACACGGTGGGTGTAGAGACCCAGTACTTC
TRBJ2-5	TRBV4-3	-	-	CASSQDRLMGVETQYF	TGCGCCAGCAGCCAAGACAGGTTGATGGGGGTCGAGACCCAGTACTTC
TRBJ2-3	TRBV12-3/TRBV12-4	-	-	CASIPEPSTDTQYF	TGTGCCAGCATCCCGGAACCGAGCACAGATACGCAGTATTTT
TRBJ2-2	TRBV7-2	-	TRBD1	CASRRDRGDTGELFF	TGTGCCAGCAGGCGGGACAGGGGGGACACCGGGGAGCTGTTTTTT
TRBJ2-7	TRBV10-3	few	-	CAITSGRGRNEQYF	TGTGCCATCACCTCAGGCAGGGGACGAAACGAGCAGTACTTC
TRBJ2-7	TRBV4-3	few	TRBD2	CASSQGASGRYEQYF	TGCGCCAGCAGCCAAGGTGCTAGCGGGAGATACGAGCAGTACTTC
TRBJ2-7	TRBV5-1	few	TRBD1	CASSKGQRDFYEQYF	TGCGCCAGCAGCAAGGGACAGCGCGATTTCTACGAGCAGTACTTC
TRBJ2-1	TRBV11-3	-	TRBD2	CASSRRAGGYEQFF	TGTGCCAGCAGCCGCCGGGCGGGAGGGTATGAGCAGTTCTTC